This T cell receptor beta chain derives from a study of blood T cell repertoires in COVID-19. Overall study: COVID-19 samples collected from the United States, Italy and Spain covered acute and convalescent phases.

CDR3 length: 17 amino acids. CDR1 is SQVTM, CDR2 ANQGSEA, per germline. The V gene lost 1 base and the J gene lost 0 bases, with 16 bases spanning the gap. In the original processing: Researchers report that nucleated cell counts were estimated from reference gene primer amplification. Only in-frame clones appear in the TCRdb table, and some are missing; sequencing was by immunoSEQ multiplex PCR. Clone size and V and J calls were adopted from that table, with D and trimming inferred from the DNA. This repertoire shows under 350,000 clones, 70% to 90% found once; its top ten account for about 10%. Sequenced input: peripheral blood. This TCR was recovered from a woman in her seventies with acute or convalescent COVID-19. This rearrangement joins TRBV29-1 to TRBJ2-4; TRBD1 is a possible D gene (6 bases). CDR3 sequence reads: CSVEGVTGQLAKNIQYF. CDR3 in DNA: TGCAGCGTTGAAGGGGTAACAGGACAGCTAGCCAAAAACATTCAGTACTTC.